Sequencing of this T cell receptor beta chain was carried out in a study of identifying expanded T cells in peripheral blood. Findings and caveats of the study: Differentially abundant clones: about 1.3 between replicates, 16.4 at around 14 days, 19 to 20 at four. Clone count variance between roughly 2-week samples rose with total template count.

Note on this clone: Antigen: not known.

TCRdb's table, derived via immunoSEQ multiplex PCR, lists solely in-frame clones and lacks some. The sample holds about 47,000 clones, around 82% seen once. Germline V gene data show CDR1 as SGHRS and CDR2 as YFSETQ. Trimming removed 4 bases from V and 7 bases from J, with 18 bases in between. The CDR3 has 15 residues. During the collection period, no donor immune events like infections were recorded. This TCR was sampled from a person aged 18 to 70 in good health. Sequencing was done on a sample of blood. The J gene is TRBJ2-1, the V gene TRBV5-1, with a possible D match to TRBD1 (6 bases). CDR3 protein: CASSEDGGAGNEQFF. CDR3 bases: TGCGCCAGCAGCGAGGATGGGGGCGCTGGGAATGAGCAGTTCTTC.